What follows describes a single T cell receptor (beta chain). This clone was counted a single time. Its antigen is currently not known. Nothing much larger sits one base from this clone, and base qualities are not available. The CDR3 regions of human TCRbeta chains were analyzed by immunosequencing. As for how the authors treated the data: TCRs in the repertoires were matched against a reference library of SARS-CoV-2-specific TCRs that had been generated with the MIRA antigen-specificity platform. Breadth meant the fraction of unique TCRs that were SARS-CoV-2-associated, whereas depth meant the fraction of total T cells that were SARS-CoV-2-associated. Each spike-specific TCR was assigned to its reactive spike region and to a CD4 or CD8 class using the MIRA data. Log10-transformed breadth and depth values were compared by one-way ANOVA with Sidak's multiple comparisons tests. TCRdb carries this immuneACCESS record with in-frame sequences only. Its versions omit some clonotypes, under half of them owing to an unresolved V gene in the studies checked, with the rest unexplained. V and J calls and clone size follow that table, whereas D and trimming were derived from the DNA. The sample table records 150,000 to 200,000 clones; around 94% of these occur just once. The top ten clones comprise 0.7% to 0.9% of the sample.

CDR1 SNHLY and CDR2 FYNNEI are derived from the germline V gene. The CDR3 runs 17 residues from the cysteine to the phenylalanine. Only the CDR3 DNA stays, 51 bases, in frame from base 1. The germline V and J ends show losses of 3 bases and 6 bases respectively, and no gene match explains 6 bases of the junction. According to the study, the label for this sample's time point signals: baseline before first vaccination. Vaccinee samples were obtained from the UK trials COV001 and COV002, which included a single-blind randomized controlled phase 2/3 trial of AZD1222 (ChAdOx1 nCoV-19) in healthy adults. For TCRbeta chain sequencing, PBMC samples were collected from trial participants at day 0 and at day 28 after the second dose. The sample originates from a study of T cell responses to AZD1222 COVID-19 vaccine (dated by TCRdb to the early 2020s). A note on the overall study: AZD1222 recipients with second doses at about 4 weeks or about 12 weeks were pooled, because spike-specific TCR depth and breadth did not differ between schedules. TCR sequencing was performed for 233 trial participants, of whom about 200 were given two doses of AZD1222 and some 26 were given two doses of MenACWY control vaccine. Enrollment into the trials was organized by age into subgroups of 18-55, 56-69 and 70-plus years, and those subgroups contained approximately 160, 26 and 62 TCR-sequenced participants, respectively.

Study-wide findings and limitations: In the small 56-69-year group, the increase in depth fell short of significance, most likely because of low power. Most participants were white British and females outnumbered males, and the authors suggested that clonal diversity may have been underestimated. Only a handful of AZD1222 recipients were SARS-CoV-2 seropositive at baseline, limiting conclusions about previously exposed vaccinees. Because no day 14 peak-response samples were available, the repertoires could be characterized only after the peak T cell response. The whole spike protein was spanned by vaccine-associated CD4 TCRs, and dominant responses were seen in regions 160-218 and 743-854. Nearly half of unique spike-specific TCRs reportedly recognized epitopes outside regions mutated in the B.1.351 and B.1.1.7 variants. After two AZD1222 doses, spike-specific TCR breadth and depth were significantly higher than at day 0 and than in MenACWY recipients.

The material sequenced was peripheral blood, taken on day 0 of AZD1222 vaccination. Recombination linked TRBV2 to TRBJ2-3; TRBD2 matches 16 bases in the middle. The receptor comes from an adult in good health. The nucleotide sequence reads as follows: TGTGCCAGCAGTGAGGGCCCGGGACTAGCGGGGGGGGATACGCAGTATTTT. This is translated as CASSEGPGLAGGDTQYF. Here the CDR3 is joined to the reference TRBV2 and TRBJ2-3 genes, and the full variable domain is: EPEVTQTPSHQVTQMGQEVILRCVPISNHLYFYWYRQILGQKVEFLVSFYNNEISEKSEIFDDQFSVERPDGSNFTLKIRSTKLEDSAMYFCASSEGPGLAGGDTQYFGPGTRLTVL.